These 27 T cell receptor beta chains came from one sample sequenced in a study of T-cell reconstitution after alpha-beta-depleted transplantation in children. Construction of the TCRbeta library involved unique molecular identifiers. One entry per CDR3 protein, called by TCRdb with MiXCR from the PCR reads. The sample has about 610,000 distinct CDR3 sequences, roughly a tenth seen once. This sample comprised PBMCs from the stem cell graft donor, obtained from the stem cell graft. The receptors originated from a human donor who donated a stem cell graft to a child with acute myeloid leukemia.

The chain recombines TRBV12-3 or TRBV12-4 with TRBJ2-1; possibly TRBD2 for D (5 bases). This CDR3 is 13 amino acids long. The germline V and J ends were trimmed by 6 bases and 9 bases, with 15 bases remaining between them. The CDR3 protein is CASSPGPRAEQFF. The CDR3 region has the DNA TGTGCCAGCAGCCCTGGACCGAGGGCTGAGCAGTTCTTC.

Many counts were recorded for this clonotype. The CDR3 region is CASSFSRRINSYEQYF. As DNA, the CDR3 is TGTGCCAGCAGTTTTTCCCGGCGGATAAATTCCTACGAGCAGTACTTC. The rearrangement uses TRBV28 and TRBJ2-7, with D hard to call. In germline, CDR1 is MDHEN, CDR2 SYDVKM. CDR3 length: 16 amino acids. Trimming shortened V by 3 bases and J by 1 base, and 16 bases separated the two germline ends.

This clonotype was counted only a few times. In DNA, the CDR3 is TGCGCCAGCAGCCATACAGGGTCTTACGAGCAGTACTTC. It codes for CASSHTGSYEQYF. This chain connects TRBV4-3 to TRBJ2-7, with a tentative D call TRBD1 (6 bases). The CDR3 contains 13 residues. Germline V CDR1 and CDR2: LGHNA, YSLEER. Trimming removed 3 bases at V and 4 bases at J, with 10 bases between.

This clonotype was counted many times. This chain connects TRBV20-1 to TRBJ2-7; possible D gene TRBD2, 6 bases. Trimming shortened V by 5 bases and J by 0 bases, and 14 bases separated the two germline ends. This CDR3 comprises 14 residues. Germline CDR1 DFQATT, CDR2 SNEGSKA (reference sequence). CDR3 nucleotide sequence: TGCAGTGCTGGGAGTAGCGGTACCTCCTACGAGCAGTACTTC. Its protein product is CSAGSSGTSYEQYF.

This clonotype was counted a few times. The chain carries TRBV20-1 and TRBJ2-5; no clear D gene. CDR3 size: 14 residues. Between the trimmed V and J ends, which lost 0 bases and 4 bases, there was a span of 12 bases. Per the germline V gene, CDR1 is DFQATT and CDR2 is SNEGSKA (reference sequence). CDR3 sequence: CSARDDVFPETQYF. Written as DNA, the CDR3 is TGCAGTGCTAGAGATGACGTTTTCCCAGAGACCCAGTACTTC.

This clonotype was seen a few times. This rearrangement joins TRBV7-3 to TRBJ2-1; D not resolved. The V gene's germline CDR1 is SGHTA and CDR2 FQGTGA. Trimming cost V 0 bases and J 10 bases, with 10 bases left between them. CDR3 length equals 13 residues. Here the CDR3 reads CASSLTRAGEQFF. For the CDR3, the DNA is TGTGCCAGCAGCTTAACGCGCGCTGGAGAGCAGTTCTTC.

This clonotype has just a few counts. The rearrangement uses TRBV25-1 and TRBJ1-2; D is possibly TRBD1 (5 bases). Trimming removed 4 bases from V and 2 bases from J, with 11 bases in between. Per germline, CDR1 MGHDK and CDR2 SYGVNS. The CDR3 contains 14 residues. For the CDR3, the DNA is TGTGCCAGCAGTGGATTTGGGGGGAACTATGGCTACACCTTC. Amino acid sequence: CASSGFGGNYGYTF.

This clonotype was picked up a small number of times. The chain joins TRBV9 to TRBJ2-7, with TRBD1 as a possible D gene (5 bases). Looked up from germline, CDR1 is SGDLS and CDR2 is YYNGEE. The CDR3 has 14 amino acids. The V end lost 1 base, the J end lost 6 bases, and 14 bases lay between the germline ends. The DNA for the CDR3 is TGTGCCAGCAGCGTAAAAGCCGCCCAGGGCGAGCAGTACTTC. Its translation is CASSVKAAQGEQYF.

This clonotype was observed a few times. The V call is TRBV12-5, the J call TRBJ2-4; D may be TRBD1 (6 bases). Trimming took off 0 bases at V and 0 bases at J, with 18 bases between the two ends. The CDR3 extends over 19 amino acids. Germline-derived CDR1 and CDR2 are LGHNT and FRNRAP. The CDR3 region is CASGLVGLLGALAKNIQYF. CDR3 sequence (DNA): TGTGCTAGTGGTTTGGTAGGACTCCTGGGGGCTCTAGCCAAAAACATTCAGTACTTC.

This clonotype was seen more than once but under ten times. The chain combines TRBV7-9 with TRBJ2-5; D perhaps matches TRBD2 (6 bases). In germline, CDR1 is SEHNR, CDR2 FQNEAQ (reference sequence). The CDR3 is 14 amino acids. V lost 8 bases and J 5 bases, leaving 18 bases between the germline ends. Here the CDR3 reads CASFQGEARETQYF. The CDR3 nucleotides are TGTGCCAGCTTCCAAGGGGAGGCCCGGGAGACCCAGTACTTC.

This clonotype was detected ten times or more. The J gene is TRBJ2-1, the V gene TRBV6-5; 10 bases are shared with TRBD2. Germline CDR1 is MNHEY and CDR2 is SVGAGI. V lost 4 bases, J lost 10 bases, and 13 bases stayed unmatched. CDR3 length equals 16 residues. The CDR3 reads CASSSLPGLARGEQFF. In DNA, the CDR3 is TGTGCCAGCAGTTCGTTACCGGGACTAGCGCGAGGAGAGCAGTTCTTC.

The chain links TRBV5-8 to TRBJ2-5; D gene uncertain. This CDR3 is 15 amino acids long. CDR1 and CDR2 (germline): SGHTS, YDEGEE. V was shortened by 7 bases and J by 4 bases, with 20 bases between the two germline ends. This CDR3 reads CASGVNLGFGETQYF. CDR3 bases: TGTGCCAGCGGCGTAAACCTAGGTTTCGGAGAGACCCAGTACTTC.

This clonotype was found many times. The chain joins TRBV5-1 to TRBJ1-1; D not resolved. Germline V gene data show CDR1 as SGHRS and CDR2 as YFSETQ. V dropped 0 bases and J dropped 1 base, with 7 bases sitting between them. The CDR3 is 14 residues long. In DNA, the CDR3 is TGCGCCAGCAGCTTGGATGGGAGGAACACTGAAGCTTTCTTT. Translated, it gives CASSLDGRNTEAFF. Looking up the rest from reference TRBV5-1 and TRBJ1-1 gives the full variable domain: KAGVTQTPRYLIKTRGQQVTLSCSPISGHRSVSWYQQTPGQGLQFLFEYFSETQRNKGNFPGRFSGRQFSNSRSEMNVSTLELGDSALYLCASSLDGRNTEAFFGQGTRLTVV.

This clonotype has only a few counts. The chain carries TRBV28 and TRBJ1-2; possibly TRBD1 for D (6 bases). The CDR3 has 15 residues. The V gene's germline CDR1 is MDHEN and CDR2 SYDVKM. V gave up 4 bases and J gave up 4 bases, with 16 bases separating them. As DNA, the CDR3 is TGTGCCAGCAGTTCCCTCCCGGGGGCGGGCTATGGCTACACCTTC. This sequence encodes CASSSLPGAGYGYTF.

This clonotype was counted many times. This chain uses TRBV24-1 with TRBJ2-5; the D call may be TRBD1 or TRBD2 (5 bases each). This CDR3 is 13 amino acids long. V lost 5 bases and J 5 bases, leaving 11 bases between the germline ends. Germline lookup yields CDR1 KGHDR and CDR2 SFDVKD. The CDR3: CATSAPGAETQYF. The DNA for the CDR3 is TGTGCCACCAGTGCACCCGGGGCGGAGACCCAGTACTTC.

This chain links TRBV7-9 with TRBJ1-2; D not resolved. Germline V gives CDR1 SEHNR, CDR2 FQNEAQ (reference sequence). The CDR3 is 14 amino acids. The germline V and J ends were trimmed by 1 base and 4 bases, with 10 bases remaining between them. CDR3 nucleotides: TGTGCCAGCAGCTTAGTTGAGTATACCTATGGCTACACCTTC. Protein: CASSLVEYTYGYTF.

The genes are TRBV7-2 and TRBJ2-7, with D possibly TRBD2 on 5 matching bases. The germline V gene encodes CDR1 SGHTA and CDR2 FQGNSA. The CDR3 consists of 15 residues. With 1 base removed from V and 6 bases from J, the gap between germline ends came to 16 bases. CDR3 residues: CASSLVLELGSEQYF. CDR3 in DNA: TGTGCCAGCAGCTTAGTTCTAGAGTTGGGGAGCGAGCAGTACTTC.

The table lists this clonotype with many counts. The chain links TRBV2 to TRBJ2-1; a possible D gene is TRBD2 (5 bases). V dropped 6 bases and J dropped 0 bases, with 12 bases sitting between them. Germline CDR1 SNHLY, CDR2 FYNNEI. The CDR3 length is 15 residues. The CDR3 nucleotides read TGTGCCAGCAGCGAGGGTCCGAGCTCCTACAATGAGCAGTTCTTC. Protein sequence: CASSEGPSSYNEQFF.

The sample holds many counts of this clonotype. The chain recombines TRBV29-1 with TRBJ1-1; tentative D call: TRBD1 (5 bases). CDR3 length: 11 amino acids. The germline V gene encodes CDR1 SQVTM and CDR2 ANQGSEA. Trimming took off 7 bases at V and 3 bases at J, with 9 bases between the two ends. The CDR3 loop is CSGQGYTEAFF. The CDR3 DNA sequence: TGCAGCGGGCAGGGTTACACTGAAGCTTTCTTT.

The chain joins TRBV2 to TRBJ2-7; D tentatively fits TRBD1 or TRBD2 (5 bases each). Germline CDR1 and CDR2: SNHLY and FYNNEI. Trimming removed 7 bases from V and 2 bases from J, with 21 bases in between. CDR3 size: 16 residues. CDR3 in amino acids: CASTDVGALDTYEQYF. The CDR3 nucleotides are TGTGCCAGCACCGACGTCGGGGCCTTGGATACCTACGAGCAGTACTTC.

This clonotype appeared many times. CDR3: CATSDRASSYEQYF. In nucleotides, the CDR3 is TGTGCCACCAGTGACAGGGCTAGCTCCTACGAGCAGTACTTC. The chain carries TRBV24-1 and TRBJ2-7, with a tentative D call TRBD1 (5 bases). Trimming took 4 bases from V and 0 from J, leaving 9 bases between them. Germline assignment: CDR1 KGHDR and CDR2 SFDVKD. The length of the CDR3 is 14 residues.

This clonotype has just a few counts. This chain connects TRBV6-5 to TRBJ2-5; D gene unclear. From germline, CDR1 is MNHEY and CDR2 SVGAGI. The CDR3 consists of 14 residues. V lost 0 bases, J lost 2 bases, and 7 bases lay in between. Here the CDR3 DNA reads TGTGCCAGCAGTTACTCGCAACCTCAAGAGACCCAGTACTTC. This sequence encodes CASSYSQPQETQYF.

As for this clonotype: Its ends do not fully match the called genes, so a read error is possible. This chain uses TRBV7-9 with TRBJ1-1, with D hard to call. There are 14 residues in the CDR3. The V gene's germline CDR1 is SEHNR and CDR2 FQNEAQ (reference sequence). Here the CDR3 reads CASSATSSNTQAFF. DNA of the CDR3: TGTGCCAGCAGCGCCACCAGTTCGAACACTCAAGCTTTCTTT.

This clonotype turned up a few times. The chain links TRBV10-3 to TRBJ2-5; a possible D gene is TRBD1 (5 bases). V was pared by 6 bases and J by 9 bases, with 14 bases between. This CDR3 is built from 12 residues. Germline values: CDR1 ENHRY, CDR2 SYGVKD. The CDR3 sequence: CAIRDTARAQYF. The CDR3 DNA follows: TGTGCCATCAGAGATACAGCCAGGGCCCAGTACTTC.

This clonotype was recorded many times. The chain is built from TRBV6-6 and TRBJ2-5; D may be TRBD2 (6 bases). Looked up from germline, CDR1 is MNHNY and CDR2 is SVGAGI (reference sequence). V was cut by 7 bases and J by 9 bases, with 18 bases left in between. The length of the CDR3 is 13 residues. This CDR3 is CASTWDQSGAQYF. CDR3 in DNA: TGTGCCAGCACCTGGGACCAATCGGGGGCCCAGTACTTC.

The chain recombines TRBV6-2 or TRBV6-3 with TRBJ2-7; D perhaps matches TRBD1 (6 bases). There are 12 residues in the CDR3. CDR1 MNHEY and CDR2 SVGEGT come from the germline V gene. Between the trimmed V and J ends, which lost 6 bases and 6 bases, there was a span of 12 bases. This CDR3 is CASSHGTIEQYF. The CDR3 coding sequence is TGTGCCAGCAGCCATGGGACAATCGAGCAGTACTTC.

This clonotype was seen a handful of times. The chain is built from TRBV19 and TRBJ2-7; D is perhaps TRBD1 (6 bases). This CDR3 has 13 residues. V was pared by 3 bases and J by 5 bases, with 11 bases between. Germline CDR1 reads LNHDA; CDR2 reads SQIVND (reference sequence). The CDR3 sequence is CASSMGRGNEQYF. DNA of the CDR3: TGTGCCAGTAGTATGGGCAGGGGCAACGAGCAGTACTTC.